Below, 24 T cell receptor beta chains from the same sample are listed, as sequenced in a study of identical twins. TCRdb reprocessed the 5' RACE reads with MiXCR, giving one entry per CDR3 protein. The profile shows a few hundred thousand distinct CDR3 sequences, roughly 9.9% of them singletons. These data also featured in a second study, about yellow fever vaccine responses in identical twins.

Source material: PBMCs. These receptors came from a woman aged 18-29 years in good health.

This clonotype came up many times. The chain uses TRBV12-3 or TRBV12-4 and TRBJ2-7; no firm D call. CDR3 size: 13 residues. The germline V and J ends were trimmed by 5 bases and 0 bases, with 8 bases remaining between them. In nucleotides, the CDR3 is TGTGCCAGCAGTATAGGAATCTCCTACGAGCAGTACTTC. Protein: CASSIGISYEQYF.

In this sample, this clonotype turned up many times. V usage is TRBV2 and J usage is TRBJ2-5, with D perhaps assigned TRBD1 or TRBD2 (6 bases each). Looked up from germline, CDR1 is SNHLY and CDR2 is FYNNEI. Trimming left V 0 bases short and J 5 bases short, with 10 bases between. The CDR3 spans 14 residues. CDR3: CASSEADSGETQYF. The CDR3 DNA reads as TGTGCCAGCAGTGAAGCGGACAGCGGGGAGACCCAGTACTTC.

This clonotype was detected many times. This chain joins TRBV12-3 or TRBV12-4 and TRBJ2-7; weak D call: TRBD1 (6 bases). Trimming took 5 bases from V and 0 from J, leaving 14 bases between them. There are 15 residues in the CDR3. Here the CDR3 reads CASSPSGQVSYEQYF. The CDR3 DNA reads TGTGCCAGCAGTCCCTCGGGACAAGTCTCCTACGAGCAGTACTTC.

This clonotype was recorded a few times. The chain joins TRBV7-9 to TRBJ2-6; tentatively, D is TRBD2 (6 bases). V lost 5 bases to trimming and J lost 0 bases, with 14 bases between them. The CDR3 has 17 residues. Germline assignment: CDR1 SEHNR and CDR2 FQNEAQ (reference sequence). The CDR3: CASSQRMGGSGANVLTF. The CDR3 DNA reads TGTGCCAGCAGCCAACGGATGGGGGGCTCTGGGGCCAACGTCCTGACTTTC. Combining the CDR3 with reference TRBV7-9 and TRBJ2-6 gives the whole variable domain DTGVSQNPRHKITKRGQNVTFRCDPISEHNRLYWYRQTLGQGPEFLTYFQNEAQLEKSRLLSDRFSAERPKGSFSTLEIQRTEQGDSAMYLCASSQRMGGSGANVLTFGAGSRLTVL.

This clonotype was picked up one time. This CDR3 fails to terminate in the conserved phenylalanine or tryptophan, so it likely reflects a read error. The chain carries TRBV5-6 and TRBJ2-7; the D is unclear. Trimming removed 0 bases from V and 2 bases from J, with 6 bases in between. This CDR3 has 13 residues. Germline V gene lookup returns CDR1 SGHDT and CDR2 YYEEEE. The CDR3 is CASSLGRTYEQYI. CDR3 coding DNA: TGTGCCAGCAGCTTGGGCAGAACCTACGAGCAGTACATC.

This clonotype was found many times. CDR3 sequence reads: CASSANSGDSPLHF. Here the CDR3 DNA reads TGTGCCAGCAGCGCAAATTCTGGGGATTCACCCCTCCACTTT. V usage is TRBV12-3 or TRBV12-4 and J usage is TRBJ1-6; D ambiguous. V was clipped by 6 bases and J by 8 bases, with 14 bases between them. This CDR3 region has 14 residues.

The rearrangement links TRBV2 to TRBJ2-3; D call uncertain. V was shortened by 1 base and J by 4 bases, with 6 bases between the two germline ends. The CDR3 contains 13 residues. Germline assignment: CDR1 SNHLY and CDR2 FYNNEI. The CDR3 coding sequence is TGTGCCAGCAGTGAAGGGTCAGCAGATACGCAGTATTTT. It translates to CASSEGSADTQYF.

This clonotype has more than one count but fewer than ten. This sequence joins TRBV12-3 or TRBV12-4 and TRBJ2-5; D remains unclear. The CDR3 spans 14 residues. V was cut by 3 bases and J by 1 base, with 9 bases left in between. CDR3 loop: CASSFQQSQETQYF. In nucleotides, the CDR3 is TGTGCCAGCAGTTTTCAACAGAGCCAAGAGACCCAGTACTTC.

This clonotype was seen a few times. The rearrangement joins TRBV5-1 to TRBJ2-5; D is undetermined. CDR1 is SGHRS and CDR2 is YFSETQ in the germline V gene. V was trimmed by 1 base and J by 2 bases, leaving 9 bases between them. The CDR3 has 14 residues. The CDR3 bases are TGCGCCAGCAGCTTGTTTTCCACACAAGAGACCCAGTACTTC. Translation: CASSLFSTQETQYF.

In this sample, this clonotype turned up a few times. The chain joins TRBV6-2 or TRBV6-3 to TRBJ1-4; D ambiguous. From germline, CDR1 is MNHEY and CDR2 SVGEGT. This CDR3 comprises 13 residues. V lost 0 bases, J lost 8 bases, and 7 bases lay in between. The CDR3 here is CASSYSWLEKLFF. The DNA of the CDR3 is TGTGCCAGCAGTTACTCGTGGTTGGAAAAACTGTTTTTT.

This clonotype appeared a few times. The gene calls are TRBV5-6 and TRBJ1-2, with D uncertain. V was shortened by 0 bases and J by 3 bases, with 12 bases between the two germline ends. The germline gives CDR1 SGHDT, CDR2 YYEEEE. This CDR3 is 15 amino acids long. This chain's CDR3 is CASSLGTESYYGYTF. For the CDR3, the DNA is TGTGCCAGCAGCTTGGGCACAGAGAGTTACTATGGCTACACCTTC.

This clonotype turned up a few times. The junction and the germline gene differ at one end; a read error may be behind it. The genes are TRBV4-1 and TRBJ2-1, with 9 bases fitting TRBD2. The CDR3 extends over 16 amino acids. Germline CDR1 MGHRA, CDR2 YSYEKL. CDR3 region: CASSLRSGGSNNEQFF. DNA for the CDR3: TGCGCCAGCAGCCTTCGTAGCGGGGGCTCCAACAATGAGCAGTTCTTC.

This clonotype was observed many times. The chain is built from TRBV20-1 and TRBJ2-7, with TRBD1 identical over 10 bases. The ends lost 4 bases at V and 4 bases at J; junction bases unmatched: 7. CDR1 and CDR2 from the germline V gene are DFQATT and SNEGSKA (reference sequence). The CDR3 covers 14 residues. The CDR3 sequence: CSAKRQGARYEQYF. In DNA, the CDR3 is TGCAGTGCTAAAAGACAGGGGGCGAGGTACGAGCAGTACTTC.

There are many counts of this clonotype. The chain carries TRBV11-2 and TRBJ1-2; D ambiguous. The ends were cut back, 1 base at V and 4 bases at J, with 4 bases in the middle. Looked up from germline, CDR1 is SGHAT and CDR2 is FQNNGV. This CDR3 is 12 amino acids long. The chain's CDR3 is CASSLASYGYTF. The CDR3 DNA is TGTGCCAGCAGCTTAGCAAGCTATGGCTACACCTTC.

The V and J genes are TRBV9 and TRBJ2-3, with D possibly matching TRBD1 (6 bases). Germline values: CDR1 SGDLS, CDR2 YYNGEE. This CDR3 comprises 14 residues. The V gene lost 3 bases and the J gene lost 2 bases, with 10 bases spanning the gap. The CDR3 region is CASSEGEFTDTQYF. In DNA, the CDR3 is TGTGCCAGCAGCGAGGGGGAGTTCACAGATACGCAGTATTTT.

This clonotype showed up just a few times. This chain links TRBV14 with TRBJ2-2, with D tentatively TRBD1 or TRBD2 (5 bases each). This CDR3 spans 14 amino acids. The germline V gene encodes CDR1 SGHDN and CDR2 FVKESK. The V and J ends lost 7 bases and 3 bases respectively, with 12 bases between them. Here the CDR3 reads CASKGSSYTGELFF. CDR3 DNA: TGTGCCAGCAAGGGGAGTTCTTACACCGGGGAGCTGTTTTTT.

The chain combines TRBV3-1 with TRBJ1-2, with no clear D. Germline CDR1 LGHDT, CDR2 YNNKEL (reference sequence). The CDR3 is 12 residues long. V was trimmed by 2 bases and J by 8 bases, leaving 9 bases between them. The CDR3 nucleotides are TGTGCCAGCAGCCAACTCATCAAGGGCTACACCTTC. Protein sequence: CASSQLIKGYTF.

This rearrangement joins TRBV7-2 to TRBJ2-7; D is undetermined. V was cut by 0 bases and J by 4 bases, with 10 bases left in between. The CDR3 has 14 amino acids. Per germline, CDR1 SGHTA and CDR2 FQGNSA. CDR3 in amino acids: CASSLAPPRYEQYF. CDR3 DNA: TGTGCCAGCAGCTTAGCGCCCCCGAGGTACGAGCAGTACTTC.

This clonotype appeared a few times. CDR3 loop: CASSPLNSGEETQYF. The CDR3 nucleotides are TGTGCCAGCAGCCCCCTCAATAGCGGGGAAGAGACCCAGTACTTC. J is TRBJ2-5 and V is TRBV28, with TRBD2 matching 8 bases. This CDR3 comprises 15 residues. The ends lost 6 bases at V and 3 bases at J; junction bases unmatched: 9. Germline V gene data show CDR1 as MDHEN and CDR2 as SYDVKM.

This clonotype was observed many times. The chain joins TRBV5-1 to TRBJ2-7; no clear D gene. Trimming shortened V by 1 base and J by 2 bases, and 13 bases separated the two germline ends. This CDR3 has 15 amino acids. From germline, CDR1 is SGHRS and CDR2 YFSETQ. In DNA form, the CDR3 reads TGCGCCAGCAGCTTGAGAAGCACTGAAGCCTACGAGCAGTACTTC. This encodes CASSLRSTEAYEQYF.

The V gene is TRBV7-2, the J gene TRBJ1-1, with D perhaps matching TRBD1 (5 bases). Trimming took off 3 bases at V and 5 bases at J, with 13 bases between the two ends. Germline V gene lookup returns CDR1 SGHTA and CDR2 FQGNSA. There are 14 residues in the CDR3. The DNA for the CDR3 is TGTGCCAGCAGCTTGGGGCCGGGGGATACTGAAGCTTTCTTT. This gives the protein CASSLGPGDTEAFF.

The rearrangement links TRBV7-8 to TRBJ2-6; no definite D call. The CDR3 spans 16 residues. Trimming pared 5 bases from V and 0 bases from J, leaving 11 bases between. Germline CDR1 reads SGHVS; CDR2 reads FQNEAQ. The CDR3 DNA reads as TGTGCCAGCAGCCCGGACGGTGTCTCTGGGGCCAACGTCCTGACTTTC. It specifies CASSPDGVSGANVLTF.

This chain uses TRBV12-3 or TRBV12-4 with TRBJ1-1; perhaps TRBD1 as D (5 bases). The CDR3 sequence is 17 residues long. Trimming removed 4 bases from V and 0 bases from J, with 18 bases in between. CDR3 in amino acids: CASSSSPGRLMNTEAFF. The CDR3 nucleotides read TGTGCCAGCAGTTCGTCTCCGGGACGGCTCATGAACACTGAAGCTTTCTTT.

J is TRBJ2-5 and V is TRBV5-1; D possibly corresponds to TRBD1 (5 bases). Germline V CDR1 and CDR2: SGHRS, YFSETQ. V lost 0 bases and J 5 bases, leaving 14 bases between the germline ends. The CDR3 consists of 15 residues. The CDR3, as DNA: TGCGCCAGCAGCTTGGTCAGGGTCATCTGGGAGACCCAGTACTTC. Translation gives CASSLVRVIWETQYF.